This paragraph covers one TCR beta chain sequence. It lacks a known antigen. Per-base quality was not reported, and no clone a single base away is much larger than it. These data belong to a study of shared clonotypes between healthy human individuals (dated by TCRdb to about 2020). As for the study more broadly: A couple of women and three men aged 18 to 49 years were included in the cohort. Per donor, three plates each were used for CD4 naive and CD4 memory, two for CD8 naive, and one for CD8 memory. The study deeply sequenced blood TCR repertoires of five healthy adults to estimate repertoire size and the extent of clonotype sharing between individuals. Libraries were prepared and TCR repertoires were sequenced by different laboratories using diverse techniques, in order to increase sequencing depth and limit assay-specific biases. Per donor, leukapheresis produced somewhere between about 0.8 and 9.5 billion PBMCs.

Using the deep immunoSEQ assay, multiplex PCR amplified TCR CDR3 regions from genomic DNA. For each cell subset, the extracted genomic DNA was distributed evenly across all wells of several immunoSEQ 96-well plates, and each plate served as one replicate. For sorted subsets, each replicate PCR was loaded with about 0.2 ug genomic DNA, equivalent to 25,000 to 35,000 T cell genomes. Purified libraries were measured with a Qubit 3.0 fluorometer, size-checked on a Bioanalyzer 2100, and measured again with the KAPA Library Quantification kit. Every immunoSEQ 96-well plate was sequenced on a dedicated single-read 150-cycle Illumina NextSeq 550 flow cell. The source study handled its data this way. Because only junctional sequences without quality scores were contained in the immunoSEQ output, filtering matching that applied to full-length reads could not be performed. To assign V/J genes and CDR3, sequences were annotated against IMGT germline references using PyIR, a Python wrapper for IgBLAST v1.9. Reads were filtered out if the reads had weak V/J assignments (E-value above 1e-6), no CDR3, stop codons, out-of-frame junctions, or ambiguous translated residues. V3J clonotypes were defined as sequences sharing the same inferred V gene, J gene, and CDR3 amino acid sequence. To compute the percentage overlap between repertoires, the number of shared unique clonotypes was divided by the size of the smaller repertoire. RTK rarefaction, the Chao1 estimator, and Recon v2.1 estimates of unobserved clonotypes were used to assess repertoire richness. For all TCRbeta clonotypes obtained by the gDNA method from several donors, generation probabilities were computed with OLGA. Imported from immuneACCESS, the table was reduced by TCRdb to in-frame sequences with V and J called. These copies leave out some clones; in studies compared against another copy, an unresolved V gene accounts for under half, and the cause of the remainder is not known. The V and J calls and clone size were taken over from that table, and D and trimming were inferred from the DNA. The sample contains roughly 1,000,000 clones, more than 75% of them found a single time. Under 0.6% of the sample lies in the top ten.

The full study reports these points: Larger estimated clonotype richness was generally found for naive subsets than for memory subsets. Compared with non-shared clonotypes, clonotypes shared by all four sorted-subset donors had higher generation probabilities. Only blood was sampled, and tissue TCR repertoires likely differ from those in blood. Across a few donors, approximately 5% of naive CD4, more than 3% of naive CD8, roughly 2.3% of memory CD4, and 0.4% to 0.45% of memory CD8 clonotypes were shared. Rarefaction of sorted-subset datasets indicated incomplete sequencing despite the large sequencing depth. Based on pairwise subsampling, the degree of clonotype sharing among donors was expected to be affected by sequencing depth. The genetic and exposure-history diversity represented was limited by the small number of donors.

The donors were healthy, HIV-negative adults with no recently reported acute infections or vaccinations. All donors were Caucasian adults living in Nashville, Tennessee, USA. CD4+ T cells were enriched by magnetic negative selection; naive cells were then positively selected on CD45RA, and the negative fraction formed the memory subset. Blood was collected by leukapheresis, and PBMCs were isolated by Ficoll-Histopaque density gradient centrifugation and then cryopreserved in liquid nitrogen vapor phase. Analytical flow cytometry was used to check the purity and quantity of every magnetically sorted T cell population. Genomic DNA was isolated from every sorted fraction and measured by UV absorbance on a Nanodrop 2000c. The germline V gene (reference sequence) sets CDR1 to SGHAT and CDR2 to FQDESV. Trimming removed 4 bases from V and 6 bases from J; the gene matches leave 6 bases unexplained. The CDR3 sequence holds 13 residues, the cysteine and phenylalanine included. The CDR3 DNA has 39 bases and is translated from base 1.

Material: memory CD4+ T cells from PBMCs. Explained via the paper, the cell subset or site label denotes: CD45RA-negative fraction. The rearranged segments are TRBV11-1 and TRBJ2-7; 7 central nucleotides agree with TRBD1. The sequence came from a man aged 18 to 30 in good health. Some clones in this sample may be carry-over from other donors' samples. The CDR3: CASSSEGASEQYF. The bases read TGTGCCAGCAGCTCTGAGGGGGCTAGCGAGCAGTACTTC.